Each of the 15 T cell receptor beta chains below was sequenced from the same sample in a study of OX40 agonist ivuxolimab in advanced cancers. Clones were sequenced by immunoSEQ multiplex PCR, and TCRdb holds only the in-frame ones, with some missing. Here the sample spans 20,000 or so clones, just under 90% being singletons. Sequencing was performed on CD4+ or CD8+ T cells sorted from blood, taken in a trial of the OX40 agonist ivuxolimab. The receptors stem from an adult with an advanced solid tumor such as melanoma, head and neck, liver or kidney cancer.

This clone was picked up one time. The chain combines TRBV4-1 with TRBJ2-1; the D gene is possibly TRBD2 (7 bases). Germline V gene data show CDR1 as MGHRA and CDR2 as YSYEKL. V dropped 0 bases and J dropped 8 bases, with 17 bases sitting between them. CDR3 length: 16 amino acids. The CDR3 region has the DNA TGCGCCAGCAGCCAAGATCGGGGTGGGGGGGCCCATGAGCAGTTCTTC. It is translated as CASSQDRGGGAHEQFF.

The rearrangement uses TRBV14 and TRBJ1-1; D not certain. This CDR3 is built from 13 residues. V gave up 0 bases and J gave up 6 bases, with 8 bases separating them. CDR1 SGHDN and CDR2 FVKESK come from the germline V gene. This CDR3 reads CASSQERVAEAFF. In nucleotides, the CDR3 is TGTGCCAGCAGCCAAGAGCGCGTAGCTGAAGCTTTCTTT.

This clone was detected only once. CDR3 sequence reads: CASSFFQSGFNQPQHF. In DNA, the CDR3 is TGTGCCAGCAGCTTCTTTCAGTCGGGGTTCAATCAGCCCCAGCATTTT. The J gene is TRBJ1-5, the V gene TRBV7-9; D is unresolved. The CDR3 contains 16 residues. Germline-derived CDR1 and CDR2 are SEHNR and FQNEAQ (reference sequence). Trimming removed 3 bases at V and 3 bases at J, with 15 bases between.

The chain combines TRBV4-3 with TRBJ1-2; 9 nucleotides align to TRBD1. V lost 0 bases to trimming and J lost 6 bases; unmatched junction nucleotides: 5. The CDR3 runs to 15 residues. The germline V gene encodes CDR1 LGHNA and CDR2 YSLEER. DNA for the CDR3: TGCGCCAGCAGCCAAGAACAGGGGGCTTACCATGGCTACACCTTC. Translated: CASSQEQGAYHGYTF.

V is TRBV7-6 and J is TRBJ1-5, with D uncertain. Looked up from germline, CDR1 is SGHVS and CDR2 is FNYEAQ. The V and J ends lost 1 base and 7 bases respectively, with 11 bases between them. The length of the CDR3 is 14 residues. This chain's CDR3 is CASSLEVGGQPQHF. The CDR3 DNA reads as TGTGCCAGCAGCTTAGAAGTGGGAGGGCAGCCCCAGCATTTT.

V is TRBV6-4 and J is TRBJ2-3; D may be TRBD1 or TRBD2 (5 bases each). The V end was cut by 8 bases, the J end by 2 bases, with 11 bases between. Germline V gene sequence: CDR1 MRHNA, CDR2 SNTAGT. The CDR3 is made up of 13 amino acids. The CDR3 DNA is TGTGCCAGCCGGTCGGGGCTCACAGATACGCAGTATTTT. Translation gives CASRSGLTDTQYF.

The V gene is TRBV18, the J gene TRBJ2-5; 7 bases are shared with TRBD1. Germline CDR1 KGHSH, CDR2 LQKENI. V lost 4 bases to trimming and J lost 4 bases; unmatched junction nucleotides: 6. The length of the CDR3 is 14 residues. CDR3 nucleotides: TGTGCCAGCTCACGCCCACAGGGGACAGAGACCCAGTACTTC. This sequence encodes CASSRPQGTETQYF.

This clone was observed once. The chain has TRBV10-3 and TRBJ1-1; TRBD1 aligns across 7 bases. Per germline, CDR1 ENHRY and CDR2 SYGVKD. This CDR3 has 13 amino acids. V trimming: 10 bases; J trimming: 4 bases; junction bases outside the gene matches: 9. The CDR3 DNA is TGTGCCACATCCCGACAGGGTGGCACTGAAGCTTTCTTT. Protein sequence: CATSRQGGTEAFF.

J is TRBJ1-2 and V is TRBV19, with a weak D call TRBD1 (5 bases). The CDR3 extends over 13 amino acids. Germline CDR1 reads LNHDA; CDR2 reads SQIVND (reference sequence). The V end was cut by 8 bases, the J end by 2 bases, with 12 bases between. CDR3 sequence reads: CASGHRGNYGYTF. The CDR3 DNA follows: TGTGCCAGTGGCCACCGGGGGAACTATGGCTACACCTTC.

The rearrangement links TRBV6-5 to TRBJ2-1; 7 nucleotides agree with TRBD1. The CDR3 sequence is 14 residues long. V lost 4 bases to trimming and J lost 7 bases; unmatched junction nucleotides: 7. Germline CDR1 is MNHEY and CDR2 is SVGAGI. CDR3 loop: CASSSTGTWNEQFF. As DNA, the CDR3 is TGTGCCAGCAGTTCGACAGGGACATGGAATGAGCAGTTCTTC.

Written as DNA, the CDR3 is TGTGCCAGCAGCTTAGAATTACAGTTTATGAACACTGAAGCTTTCTTT. Translation gives CASSLELQFMNTEAFF. The chain uses TRBV5-8 and TRBJ1-1; D not certain. The CDR3 has 16 residues. V lost 2 bases and J lost 0, with 14 bases in between. Germline V lookup: CDR1 SGHTS, CDR2 YDEGEE.

A note on this clone: The sample carries other DNA sequences with the same CDR3. V usage is TRBV16 and J usage is TRBJ2-3; D is possibly TRBD2 (6 bases). CDR1 is KGHSY and CDR2 is FQNENV in the germline V gene. Trimming pared 2 bases from V and 2 bases from J, leaving 14 bases between. The CDR3 contains 16 residues. The CDR3 loop is CASSQVGGGSTDTQYF. The CDR3 DNA reads as TGTGCCAGCAGCCAAGTAGGAGGAGGGTCCACAGATACGCAGTATTTT.

CDR3 region: CSVVVGEQYF. CDR3 nucleotide sequence: TGCAGCGTTGTCGTCGGCGAGCAGTACTTC. The chain is built from TRBV29-1 and TRBJ2-7; no firm D call. Germline values: CDR1 SQVTM, CDR2 ANQGSEA. Trimming removed 4 bases at V and 6 bases at J, with 7 bases between. This CDR3 spans 10 amino acids.

This sequence joins TRBV7-2 and TRBJ1-5; 8 nucleotides match TRBD1. Germline CDR1 is SGHTA and CDR2 is FQGNSA. This CDR3 is 15 amino acids long. The V gene end was trimmed by 5 bases and the J gene end by 5 bases; junction bases not matched to a gene: 8. The CDR3 is CASSPTTGVHQPQHF. In DNA form, the CDR3 reads TGTGCCAGCAGCCCGACGACAGGGGTTCATCAGCCCCAGCATTTT.

The chain employs TRBV4-3 and TRBJ1-5; D gene ambiguous. V was cut by 0 bases and J by 1 base, with 13 bases left in between. Germline CDR1 is LGHNA and CDR2 is YSLEER. CDR3 length: 17 residues. CDR3 amino acids: CASSQEAGRGSNQPQHF. The CDR3 nucleotides read TGCGCCAGCAGCCAAGAGGCGGGGAGAGGGAGCAATCAGCCCCAGCATTTT.